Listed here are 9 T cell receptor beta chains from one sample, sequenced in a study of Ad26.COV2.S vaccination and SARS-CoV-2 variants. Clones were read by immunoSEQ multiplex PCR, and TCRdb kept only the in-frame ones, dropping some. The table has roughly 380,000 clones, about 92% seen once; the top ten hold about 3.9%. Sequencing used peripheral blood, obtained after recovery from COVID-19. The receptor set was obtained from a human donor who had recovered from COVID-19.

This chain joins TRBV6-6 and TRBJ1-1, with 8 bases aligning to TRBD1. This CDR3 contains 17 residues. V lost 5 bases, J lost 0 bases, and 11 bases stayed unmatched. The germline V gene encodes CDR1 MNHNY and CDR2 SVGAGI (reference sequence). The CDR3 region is CASSRDRRGDVNTEAFF. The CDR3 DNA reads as TGTGCCAGCAGTCGGGACAGGCGGGGGGACGTGAACACTGAAGCTTTCTTT.

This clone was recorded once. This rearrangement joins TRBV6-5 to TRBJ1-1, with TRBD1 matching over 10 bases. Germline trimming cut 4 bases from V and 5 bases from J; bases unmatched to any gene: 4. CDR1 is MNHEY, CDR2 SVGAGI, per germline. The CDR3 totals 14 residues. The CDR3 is CASSSTGGHTEAFF. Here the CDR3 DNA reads TGTGCCAGCAGTTCGACAGGGGGCCATACTGAAGCTTTCTTT.

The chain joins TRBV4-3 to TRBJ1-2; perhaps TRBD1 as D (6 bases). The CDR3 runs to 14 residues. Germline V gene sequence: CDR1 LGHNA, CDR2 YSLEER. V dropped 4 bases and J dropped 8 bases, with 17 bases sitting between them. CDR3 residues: CASSPGLGGGGYTF. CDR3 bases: TGCGCCAGCAGCCCCGGGTTGGGGGGCGGGGGCTACACCTTC.

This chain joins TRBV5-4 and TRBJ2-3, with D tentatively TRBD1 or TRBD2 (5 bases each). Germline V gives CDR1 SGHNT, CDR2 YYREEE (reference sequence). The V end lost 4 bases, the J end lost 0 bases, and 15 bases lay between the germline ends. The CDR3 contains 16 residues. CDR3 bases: TGTGCCAGCAGCCCGGGGACCATATTCAGCACAGATACGCAGTATTTT. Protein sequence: CASSPGTIFSTDTQYF.

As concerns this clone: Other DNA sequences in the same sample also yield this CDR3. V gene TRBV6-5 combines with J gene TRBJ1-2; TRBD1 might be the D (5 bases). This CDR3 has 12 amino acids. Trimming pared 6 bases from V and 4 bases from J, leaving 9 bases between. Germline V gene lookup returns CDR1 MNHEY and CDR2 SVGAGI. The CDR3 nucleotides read TGTGCCAGCAGGGGGCGCGTCTATGGCTACACCTTC. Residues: CASRGRVYGYTF.

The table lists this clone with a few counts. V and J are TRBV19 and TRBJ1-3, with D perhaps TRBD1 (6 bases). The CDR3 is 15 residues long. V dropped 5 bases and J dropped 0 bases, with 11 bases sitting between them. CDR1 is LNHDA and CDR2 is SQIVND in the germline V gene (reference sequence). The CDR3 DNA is TGTGCCAGTAGTGCGACAGGCAACTCTGGAAACACCATATATTTT. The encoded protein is CASSATGNSGNTIYF.

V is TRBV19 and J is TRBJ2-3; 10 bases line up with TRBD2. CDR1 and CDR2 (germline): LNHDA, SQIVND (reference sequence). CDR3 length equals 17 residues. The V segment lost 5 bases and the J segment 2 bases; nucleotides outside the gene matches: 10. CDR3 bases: TGTGCCAGTAGTGAGATAGCGGGGGGACGAAACACAGATACGCAGTATTTT. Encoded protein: CASSEIAGGRNTDTQYF.

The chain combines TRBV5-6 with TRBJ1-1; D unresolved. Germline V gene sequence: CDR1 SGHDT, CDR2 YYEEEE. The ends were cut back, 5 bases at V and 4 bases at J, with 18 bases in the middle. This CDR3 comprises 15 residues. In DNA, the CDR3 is TGTGCCAGCAGTTACCTCACTCTTGGAGGCACTGAAGCTTTCTTT. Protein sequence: CASSYLTLGGTEAFF. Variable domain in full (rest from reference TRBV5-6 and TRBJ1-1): DAGVTQSPTHLIKTRGQQVTLRCSPKSGHDTVSWYQQALGQGPQFIFQYYEEEERQRGNFPDRFSGHQFPNYSSELNVNALLLGDSALYLCASSYLTLGGTEAFFGQGTRLTVV.

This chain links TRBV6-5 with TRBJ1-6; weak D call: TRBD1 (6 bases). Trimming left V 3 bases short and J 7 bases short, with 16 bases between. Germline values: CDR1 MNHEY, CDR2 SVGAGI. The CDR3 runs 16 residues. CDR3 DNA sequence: TGTGCCAGCAGTTATTACAGGGCACGGACCAATTCACCCCTCCACTTT. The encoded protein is CASSYYRARTNSPLHF.